The following is a TCR beta chain sequence with its context. Naive CD8 cells, CD45RO-negative and positively selected for CCR7, excluded terminally differentiated effector memory CD45RA+ cells. This specimen comes from a study of shared clonotypes between healthy human individuals. Study-wide context: Donors had three CD4 naive, three CD4 memory, two CD8 naive and one CD8 memory plate apiece.

Over several immunoSEQ plates, each subset's genomic DNA was distributed in even portions. The protocol was immunoSEQ multiplex PCR, while the TCRdb copy is restricted to in-frame clones and leaves out a portion. The sample records 550,000 to 750,000 clones, about 92% being singletons. The V gene's germline CDR1 is LNHDA and CDR2 SQIVND (reference sequence). Trimming removed 7 bases from V and 3 bases from J; junction bases left unmatched: 11. The CDR3 is 16 residues long. The rearrangement links TRBV19 to TRBJ2-5; 10 nucleotides align to TRBD1. The sample was naive CD8+ T cells sorted from blood. This receptor was taken from a man under 40 in good health. CDR3 in DNA: TGTGCCAGTACCCATGCCCGGGACAGGGGAGAAGAGACCCAGTACTTC. As protein: CASTHARDRGEETQYF.